This TCR beta chain was obtained from a study of blood T cell repertoires in COVID-19. Study summary: The United States, Italy and Spain provided the acute and convalescent COVID-19 samples. T cells, B-cell-depleted T cells, or PBMCs supplied cDNA or gDNA.

Under the authors' procedure: Reference gene primers were amplified, and this amplification served to estimate nucleated cell counts. Clones were read by immunoSEQ multiplex PCR, and TCRdb kept only the in-frame ones, dropping some. V and J calls and clone size are copied from that table; D and trimming were computed from the DNA. The sample holds 90,000 to 110,000 clones, over 70% seen once. V trimming: 6 bases; J trimming: 1 base; junction bases outside the gene matches: 4. CDR3 length: 14 residues. The V gene's germline CDR1 is ENHRY and CDR2 SYGVKD. The clonotype originates from a woman between 45 and 60 years old with acute or convalescent COVID-19. This chain connects TRBV10-3 to TRBJ2-7; 9 bases align to TRBD1. Sequencing was performed on peripheral blood. The CDR3 region is CAISSGTGSYEQYF. In nucleotides, the CDR3 is TGTGCCATCAGCTCCGGGACAGGGTCCTACGAGCAGTACTTC.